Following are 29 T cell receptor beta chains from one sample sequenced in a study of beta chain features in type 1 diabetes. Sequencing targeted expressed TCRB transcripts, as all isolated RNA had been reverse transcribed. Libraries were prepared by immunoSEQ multiplex PCR; TCRdb keeps only in-frame clonotypes and omits some of them. The profile shows 300,000 to 350,000 clones, around an eighth of them singletons. Study results and caveats: There was a moderate but significant shortening of TCRB CDR3s in all four CD4+ subsets of Type 1 diabetes patients.

No antigens are known for them. Sequencing input: naive CD4+ T cells from blood. The receptor source for this set is a woman aged 18-29 years with type 1 diabetes.

The chain is built from TRBV4-3 and TRBJ1-5; no reliable D call. The CDR3 extends over 13 amino acids. The ends were cut back, 3 bases at V and 7 bases at J, with 10 bases in the middle. The germline V gene encodes CDR1 LGHNA and CDR2 YSLEER. The DNA of the CDR3 is TGCGCCAGCAGCCAGCAATCGGGACAGCCCCAGCATTTT. This codes for CASSQQSGQPQHF.

This clone occurred a few times. This chain joins TRBV7-2 and TRBJ2-7, with a weak D call TRBD2 (5 bases). This CDR3 comprises 13 residues. The V end lost 6 bases, the J end lost 4 bases, and 13 bases lay between the germline ends. The V gene's germline CDR1 is SGHTA and CDR2 FQGNSA. DNA of the CDR3: TGTGCCAGCAGTTATAGCGTAGGATACGAGCAGTACTTC. It codes for CASSYSVGYEQYF.

This clone was found once. The V gene is TRBV29-1, the J gene TRBJ1-2; 10 positions match TRBD1. This CDR3 has 16 amino acids. CDR1 is SQVTM, CDR2 ANQGSEA, per germline. Trimming removed 6 bases from V and 3 bases from J; junction bases left unmatched: 13. CDR3: CSVPSRQGALHYGYTF. CDR3 bases: TGCAGCGTGCCCTCTAGACAGGGGGCTCTTCACTATGGCTACACCTTC.

The chain is built from TRBV11-2 and TRBJ2-1, with D possibly being TRBD2 (6 bases). This CDR3 region has 15 residues. The germline V gene has CDR1 SGHAT and CDR2 FQNNGV. V was cut by 3 bases and J by 1 base, with 10 bases left in between. The CDR3 protein is CASSFGRGSYNEQFF. The CDR3 DNA reads as TGTGCCAGCAGCTTTGGGCGGGGTTCCTACAATGAGCAGTTCTTC. The full variable domain, rest sourced from reference TRBV11-2 and TRBJ2-1, is EAGVAQSPRYKIIEKRQSVAFWCNPISGHATLYWYQQILGQGPKLLIQFQNNGVVDDSQLPKDRFSAERLKGVDSTLKIQPAKLEDSAVYLCASSFGRGSYNEQFFGPGTRLTVL.

This clone was counted only a few times. The chain couples TRBV14 to TRBJ2-1; maybe TRBD2 (5 bases). The V end lost 7 bases, the J end lost 10 bases, and 17 bases lay between the germline ends. Per the germline V gene, CDR1 is SGHDN and CDR2 is FVKESK. CDR3 length: 13 residues. CDR3: CASNPGFSGEQFF. CDR3 nucleotides: TGTGCCAGCAACCCGGGATTCTCGGGGGAGCAGTTCTTC. The variable domain in full, completed from reference TRBV14 and TRBJ2-1, reads EAGVTQFPSHSVIEKGQTVTLRCDPISGHDNLYWYRRVMGKEIKFLLHFVKESKQDESGMPNNRFLAERTGGTYSTLKVQPAELEDSGVYFCASNPGFSGEQFFGPGTRLTVL.

This clone turned up a few times. The chain carries TRBV30 and TRBJ1-4; D may be TRBD1 (5 bases). The CDR3 extends over 15 amino acids. Germline CDR1 and CDR2: GTSNPN and SVGIG (reference sequence). V lost 3 bases to trimming and J lost 7 bases, with 18 bases between them. Here the CDR3 DNA reads TGTGCCTGGAGCCCCGGGGCAGCGGGGAGTGAAAAACTGTTTTTT. It is translated as CAWSPGAAGSEKLFF.

The chain has TRBV30 and TRBJ2-5; the match to TRBD1 covers 9 bases. The CDR3 has 15 amino acids. Germline V gene data show CDR1 as GTSNPN and CDR2 as SVGIG (reference sequence). Trimming cost V 3 bases and J 1 base; bases outside gene matches: 6. CDR3 loop: CAWRGTGTPQETQYF. The CDR3 DNA sequence: TGTGCCTGGAGGGGGACAGGGACACCCCAAGAGACCCAGTACTTC.

There are a few counts of this clone. CDR3 amino acids: CASSFPTRAEQFF. The CDR3, as DNA: TGTGCCAGCAGCTTCCCTACTAGGGCTGAGCAGTTCTTC. The chain couples TRBV5-6 to TRBJ2-1, with D tentatively TRBD2 (5 bases). CDR3 size: 13 residues. Trimming shortened V by 2 bases and J by 9 bases, and 12 bases separated the two germline ends. Germline values: CDR1 SGHDT, CDR2 YYEEEE.

This clone was counted between two and nine times. The chain recombines TRBV5-1 with TRBJ1-5; D ambiguous. Trimming took off 4 bases at V and 6 bases at J, with 14 bases between the two ends. This CDR3 is built from 14 residues. Germline values: CDR1 SGHRS, CDR2 YFSETQ. CDR3 loop: CASSPGREGQPQHF. CDR3 DNA sequence: TGCGCCAGCAGCCCCGGACGAGAGGGTCAGCCCCAGCATTTT.

The CDR3 here is CSGAFGSNQPQHF. DNA for the CDR3: TGCAGCGGCGCGTTCGGGAGCAATCAGCCCCAGCATTTT. The rearrangement joins TRBV29-1 to TRBJ1-5, with D unresolved. This CDR3 has 13 amino acids. CDR1 is SQVTM and CDR2 is ANQGSEA in the germline V gene. Trimming shortened V by 7 bases and J by 1 base, and 11 bases separated the two germline ends.

This chain uses TRBV5-1 with TRBJ2-1; 12 nucleotides agree with TRBD2. Germline V gene sequence: CDR1 SGHRS, CDR2 YFSETQ. The CDR3 is made up of 17 amino acids. Losses at the gene ends were 4 bases for V and 4 bases for J; bases not matched to a gene: 9. CDR3 loop: CASSPLTSGGLYNEQFF. The DNA for the CDR3 is TGCGCCAGCAGCCCCCTGACTAGCGGGGGTTTATACAATGAGCAGTTCTTC.

The J gene is TRBJ1-2, the V gene TRBV5-4; D perhaps matches TRBD1 (5 bases). This CDR3 has 16 residues. Germline lookup yields CDR1 SGHNT and CDR2 YYREEE (reference sequence). Trimming removed 4 bases at V and 0 bases at J, with 16 bases between. For the CDR3, the DNA is TGTGCCAGCAGCCAGGGAGGTCGGGGTACTAACTATGGCTACACCTTC. This sequence encodes CASSQGGRGTNYGYTF.

This clone was seen a handful of times. The genes are TRBV20-1 and TRBJ1-1; TRBD1 aligns across 7 bases. The CDR3 has 11 amino acids. CDR1 and CDR2 (germline): DFQATT, SNEGSKA (reference sequence). Trimming at V came to 7 bases and at J to 9 bases, leaving 8 bases not matched to a gene. The CDR3 spells CSVTTGLKAFF. The CDR3 DNA reads TGCAGTGTCACGACAGGGTTAAAAGCTTTCTTT.

This clone was seen a handful of times. This chain joins TRBV30 and TRBJ2-3; the match to TRBD2 covers 8 bases. The CDR3 covers 15 residues. Germline CDR1 and CDR2: GTSNPN and SVGIG (reference sequence). Germline trimming cut 1 base from V and 4 bases from J; bases unmatched to any gene: 7. The CDR3 is CAWSARGGYADTQYF. As DNA, the CDR3 is TGTGCCTGGAGTGCTCGGGGGGGTTATGCAGATACGCAGTATTTT. The full variable domain, rest sourced from reference TRBV30 and TRBJ2-3, is SQTIHQWPATLVQPVGSPLSLECTVEGTSNPNLYWYRQAAGRGLQLLFYSVGIGQISSEVPQNLSASRPQDRQFILSSKKLLLSDSGFYLCAWSARGGYADTQYFGPGTRLTVL.

This clone has just one count. As DNA, the CDR3 is TGTGCCAGCAGCCCCGAGGGCGCGCTTATCAATCAGCCCCAGCATTTT. Its translation is CASSPEGALINQPQHF. The chain couples TRBV5-8 to TRBJ1-5; no clear D gene. Germline lookup yields CDR1 SGHTS and CDR2 YDEGEE. Trimming pared 4 bases from V and 3 bases from J, leaving 17 bases between. The CDR3 length is 16 residues.

V and J are TRBV11-2 and TRBJ2-2; possible D gene TRBD2, 6 bases. The germline V gene encodes CDR1 SGHAT and CDR2 FQNNGV. Trimming stripped 1 base from V and 3 bases from J, with 9 bases between. The CDR3 covers 15 residues. The CDR3 DNA reads TGTGCCAGCAGCTTAGTAGGCGGGGACACCGGGGAGCTGTTTTTT. It is translated as CASSLVGGDTGELFF.

J is TRBJ2-3 and V is TRBV9, with 13 nucleotides matching TRBD2. Germline V gives CDR1 SGDLS, CDR2 YYNGEE. This CDR3 has 20 amino acids. The junction had 11 bases not matched to a gene; V was cut back by 1 base and J by 0 bases. The CDR3 bases are TGTGCCAGCAGCGTAAGAAGCGGGACTAGCGGGATTCCTAGCACAGATACGCAGTATTTT. Translated: CASSVRSGTSGIPSTDTQYF.

The rearrangement links TRBV5-1 to TRBJ1-2; D is undetermined. The germline gives CDR1 SGHRS, CDR2 YFSETQ. Trimming stripped 7 bases from V and 3 bases from J, with 7 bases between. The CDR3 runs to 11 residues. CDR3 residues: CASGRDYGYTF. CDR3 bases: TGCGCCAGCGGGCGCGACTATGGCTACACCTTC.

This clone has more than one count but fewer than ten. The chain is built from TRBV2 and TRBJ1-2; possible D gene TRBD1, 6 bases. V shed 2 bases and J shed 4 bases, with 14 bases lying between them. Germline CDR1 SNHLY, CDR2 FYNNEI. CDR3 size: 15 residues. The CDR3 protein is CASSESGHGVYGYTF. DNA for the CDR3: TGTGCCAGCAGTGAATCGGGACACGGAGTCTATGGCTACACCTTC.

This chain connects TRBV2 to TRBJ2-7; the D gene is possibly TRBD2 (5 bases). The germline gives CDR1 SNHLY, CDR2 FYNNEI. The ends were cut back, 5 bases at V and 5 bases at J, with 16 bases in the middle. CDR3 size: 14 residues. Written as DNA, the CDR3 is TGTGCCAGCAGTCGGGGTACGTTTGGGGACGAGCAGTACTTC. This translates into CASSRGTFGDEQYF.

The CDR3: CASRSYSPYEQYF. CDR3 nucleotide sequence: TGTGCCAGCAGATCTTACTCTCCCTACGAGCAGTACTTC. The chain combines TRBV27 with TRBJ2-7; D unresolved. From germline, CDR1 is MNHEY and CDR2 SMNVEV (reference sequence). Between the trimmed V and J ends, which lost 6 bases and 2 bases, there was a span of 11 bases. This CDR3 is 13 amino acids long.

There are a few counts of this clone. The V call is TRBV4-3, the J call TRBJ1-4; tentative D call: TRBD1 (6 bases). Germline V CDR1 and CDR2: LGHNA, YSLEER. The CDR3 has 14 amino acids. Trimming left V 2 bases short and J 8 bases short, with 12 bases between. The CDR3 loop reads CASSQRGYPEKLFF. DNA for the CDR3: TGCGCCAGCAGCCAAAGGGGGTATCCCGAAAAACTGTTTTTT.

The chain has TRBV28 and TRBJ2-7; D might be TRBD1 (6 bases). The CDR3 length is 13 residues. Looked up from germline, CDR1 is MDHEN and CDR2 is SYDVKM. The V end was cut by 6 bases, the J end by 4 bases, with 13 bases between. The CDR3 region is CASRLAGVYEQYF. CDR3 sequence (DNA): TGTGCCAGCAGGTTGGCAGGGGTATACGAGCAGTACTTC.

V is TRBV11-3 and J is TRBJ2-1, with a tentative D call TRBD1 (8 bases). V lost 5 bases and J 3 bases, leaving 29 bases between the germline ends. This CDR3 is built from 20 residues. In germline, CDR1 is SGHNT, CDR2 YENEEA. The CDR3, as DNA: TGTGCCAGCAGCCCTAGCGCTACAGGGGGGGATACCTCCTACTACAATGAGCAGTTCTTC. Residues: CASSPSATGGDTSYYNEQFF. Together with reference TRBV11-3 and TRBJ2-1, the CDR3 gives the full variable domain: EAGVVQSPRYKIIEKKQPVAFWCNPISGHNTLYWYLQNLGQGPELLIRYENEEAVDDSQLPKDRFSAERLKGVDSTLKIQPAELGDSAVYLCASSPSATGGDTSYYNEQFFGPGTRLTVL.

V is TRBV29-1 and J is TRBJ1-4; no clear D gene. The CDR3 loop spans 13 amino acids. Germline CDR1 is SQVTM and CDR2 is ANQGSEA. V was trimmed by 0 bases and J by 7 bases, leaving 9 bases between them. This chain's CDR3 is CSVEDWGGEKLFF. CDR3 in DNA: TGCAGCGTTGAAGATTGGGGAGGTGAAAAACTGTTTTTT.

This rearrangement joins TRBV13 to TRBJ2-7, with 10 bases matching TRBD1. Germline V gene data show CDR1 as PRHDT and CDR2 as FYEKMQ (reference sequence). V lost 7 bases, J lost 3 bases, and 9 bases stayed unmatched. The CDR3 loop spans 15 amino acids. The CDR3 nucleotides read TGTGCCAGCACACGGACAGGGGGGCCGTTCTACGAGCAGTACTTC. As protein: CASTRTGGPFYEQYF. Looking up the rest from reference TRBV13 and TRBJ2-7 gives the full variable domain: AAGVIQSPRHLIKEKRETATLKCYPIPRHDTVYWYQQGPGQDPQFLISFYEKMQSDKGSIPDRFSAQQFSDYHSELNMSSLELGDSALYFCASTRTGGPFYEQYFGPGTRLTVT.

This rearrangement joins TRBV7-2 to TRBJ2-3; possibly TRBD1 for D (5 bases). V lost 5 bases to trimming and J lost 8 bases, with 14 bases between them. Germline CDR1 SGHTA, CDR2 FQGNSA. The CDR3 has 13 residues. The CDR3: CASSGQGSATQYF. The CDR3 DNA reads TGTGCCAGCAGCGGCCAGGGTTCCGCTACGCAGTATTTT.

This clone came up a few times. The chain uses TRBV19 and TRBJ2-1; TRBD1 aligns across 9 bases. Germline V gene data show CDR1 as LNHDA and CDR2 as SQIVND (reference sequence). V was clipped by 7 bases and J by 3 bases; unmatched bases: 7. CDR3 length: 15 residues. In nucleotides, the CDR3 is TGTGCCAGTAACCCCGGGACAGGGTTCTACAATGAGCAGTTCTTC. Translation gives CASNPGTGFYNEQFF.

This clone appeared a few times. This chain uses TRBV9 with TRBJ2-1, with TRBD2 matching 9 bases. Germline CDR1 reads SGDLS; CDR2 reads YYNGEE. The CDR3 length is 15 residues. V was pared by 3 bases and J by 6 bases, with 7 bases of the junction left unmatched. The CDR3 loop reads CASSARGRESNEQFF. CDR3 bases: TGTGCCAGCAGCGCTCGCGGGAGGGAGAGCAATGAGCAGTTCTTC.